The rows below give T cell receptor beta chains drawn from one sample of a study of T-cell memory formation after mild COVID-19. Using its own MiXCR run on the 5' RACE reads, TCRdb lists one record per CDR3 protein. The data show over 400,000 distinct CDR3 sequences, about 22% seen once. Sequencing was carried out using PBMCs or a T cell subset sorted from them (not recorded which). The receptor set was obtained from an adult woman who had mild COVID-19 (a few samples of this study predate the infection). Cell type and time point are not known. Each CDR3 is given with its conserved first and last residue. D genes are given only for firm matches. The size entry is marked missing in some rows and otherwise reads once, few, many or a size class.

-	few	TRBV6-5	TRBJ1-1	TGTGCCAGCAGTTACAGCAGCCAGAACACTGAAGCTTTCTTT	CASSYSSQNTEAFF
-	few	TRBV5-1	TRBJ2-1	TGCGCCAGCGGGACCGGGACTGCCTCCTACAATGAGCAGTTCTTC	CASGTGTASYNEQFF
TRBD1	-	TRBV3-1	TRBJ1-6	TGTGCCAGCAGCCGTCTTGGGACAGGGTTGAATTCACCCCTCCACTTT	CASSRLGTGLNSPLHF
-	-	TRBV20-1	TRBJ2-1	TGCAGTGCTAGAGATTTCGTCCCGGACAGGATCTCAGCGGGATTTGGCAATGAGCAGTTCTTC	CSARDFVPDRISAGFGNEQFF
-	-	TRBV12-3/TRBV12-4	TRBJ1-1	TGTGCCAGCAGTTTTAGGTTCGGGAGACGTTGGAACACTGAAGCTTTCTTT	CASSFRFGRRWNTEAFF
-	-	TRBV9	TRBJ1-1	TGTGCCAGCAGCGTAGATTCCGGGTCGAACACTGAAGCTTTCTTT	CASSVDSGSNTEAFF
-	few	TRBV11-2	TRBJ2-4	TGTGCCAGCAGTTCTATCCCAGGGGTTTCCCTAAACATTCAGTACTTC	CASSSIPGVSLNIQYF
-	-	TRBV3-1	TRBJ2-2	TGTGCCAGCAGCCAAGAAAGGATGGTCGGGGAGCTGTTTTTT	CASSQERMVGELFF
-	many	TRBV6-2/TRBV6-3	TRBJ2-7	TGTGCCAGCACCGGACTGGGTTACGAGCAGTACTTC	CASTGLGYEQYF
-	-	TRBV7-2	TRBJ1-1	TGTGCCAGCAGCTCACCGGACATGGGGCGAATGGCTTTCTTT	CASSSPDMGRMAFF
-	-	TRBV27	TRBJ2-7	TGTGCCAGCAGTTTAAAGGCAGGATTCTACGAGCAGTACTTC	CASSLKAGFYEQYF
TRBD2	few	TRBV12-3/TRBV12-4	TRBJ2-3	TGTGCCAGCAGACTAGCGGCGGCAGATACGCAGTATTTT	CASRLAAADTQYF
-	few	TRBV7-2	TRBJ2-5	TGTGCCAGCAGATCCGACCAGACCCAGTACTTC	CASRSDQTQYF
TRBD2	few	TRBV7-2	TRBJ2-1	TGTGCCAGCAGCTTATTTGGAGCGGGGTCCTCCTACAATGAGCAGTTCTTC	CASSLFGAGSSYNEQFF
TRBD1	-	TRBV20-1	TRBJ2-1	TGCAGTGCTAGAGATCCCACAGGGGAGCATGAGCAGTTCTTC	CSARDPTGEHEQFF
TRBD2	few	TRBV7-8	TRBJ2-1	TGTGCCAGCAGCCCGAGACTAGCGTCGGGGTACAATGAGCAGTTCTTC	CASSPRLASGYNEQFF
TRBD2	-	TRBV5-1	TRBJ2-3	TGCGCCAGCAGCTGGGGACTAGCGGGTTTCCGAAGCACAGATACGCAGTATTTT	CASSWGLAGFRSTDTQYF
-	-	TRBV3-1	TRBJ1-2	TGTGCCAGCAGCCTCCGTAATCCGGGCCGCTATGGCTACACCTTC	CASSLRNPGRYGYTF
TRBD2	-	TRBV6-1	TRBJ2-1	TGTGCCAGCAGTGAATGGGGTAGCGGGGGGTACAATGAGCAGTTCTTC	CASSEWGSGGYNEQFF
TRBD1	-	TRBV20-1	TRBJ1-6	TGCAGTGCTCGGGGACAGGGTGGTCTCAATAATTCACCCCTCCACTTT	CSARGQGGLNNSPLHF
-	-	TRBV5-1	TRBJ2-1	TGCGCCAGCAGCTTCGGCCAGCACCCAGACAATGAGCAGTTCTTC	CASSFGQHPDNEQFF
-	few	TRBV24-1	TRBJ2-3	TGTGCCACCAGTGACTGGGACACCACAGATACGCAGTATTTT	CATSDWDTTDTQYF
TRBD1	few	TRBV9	TRBJ2-2	TGTGCCAGCAGCGTTTGGGACAGGGATTCCGGGGAGCTGTTTTTT	CASSVWDRDSGELFF